Listed here are 20 T cell receptor beta chains from one sample, sequenced in a study of blood T cells in healthy people across ages. Together with a sample-barcoded 5' primer, a J-beta primer mix was included in a second PCR lasting about 7 to 12 cycles. TCRdb re-analysed the 5' RACE reads in MiXCR, keeping a single row per CDR3 protein. The sample records about 840,000 distinct CDR3 sequences, about 29% being singletons. This sample also belongs to another study, concerning T cells of mothers and their children.

The material sequenced was blood. The receptors come from a woman aged 40 to 55 in good health.

The rearrangement uses TRBV11-2 and TRBJ1-3; tentative D call: TRBD1 (6 bases). The V end was cut by 5 bases, the J end by 1 base, with 9 bases between. This CDR3 is built from 14 residues. Germline assignment: CDR1 SGHAT and CDR2 FQNNGV. The chain's CDR3 is CASSQDRSGNTIYF. The CDR3 region has the DNA TGTGCCAGCAGCCAAGACAGGTCTGGAAACACCATATATTTT.

J is TRBJ1-6 and V is TRBV20-1; D unclear. The germline gives CDR1 DFQATT, CDR2 SNEGSKA (reference sequence). The CDR3 spans 17 residues. Between the trimmed V and J ends, which lost 3 bases and 7 bases, there was a span of 22 bases. CDR3 in amino acids: CSASSRGGSSGNSPLHF. In DNA, the CDR3 is TGCAGTGCTAGCTCTCGGGGAGGGAGTTCTGGCAATTCACCCCTCCACTTT.

This clonotype showed up many times. The V gene is TRBV5-1, the J gene TRBJ2-7; 7 bases match TRBD1. The CDR3 runs to 14 residues. Trimming at V came to 0 bases and at J to 3 bases, leaving 3 bases not matched to a gene. Germline CDR1 and CDR2: SGHRS and YFSETQ. The CDR3 here is CASSLGWDSYEQYF. The CDR3 nucleotides are TGCGCCAGCAGCTTGGGGTGGGACAGCTACGAGCAGTACTTC.

This clonotype occurred many times. V usage is TRBV6-4 and J usage is TRBJ2-3; D may correspond to TRBD1 or TRBD2 (5 bases each). The ends were cut back, 4 bases at V and 2 bases at J, with 7 bases in the middle. Germline CDR1 MRHNA, CDR2 SNTAGT. This CDR3 is built from 13 residues. The chain's CDR3 is CASSAGATDTQYF. CDR3 coding DNA: TGTGCCAGCAGTGCCGGGGCCACAGATACGCAGTATTTT.

This clonotype occurred a few times. The chain carries TRBV28 and TRBJ2-7; perhaps TRBD2 as D (5 bases). Germline V gene sequence: CDR1 MDHEN, CDR2 SYDVKM. This CDR3 region has 14 residues. The V end lost 8 bases, the J end lost 3 bases, and 17 bases lay between the germline ends. This chain's CDR3 is CASEGTRQNYEQYF. CDR3 nucleotides: TGTGCCAGCGAGGGAACACGCCAAAACTACGAGCAGTACTTC.

Of note for this clonotype: The junction does not match germline at one end; this may be a read error. The chain uses TRBV7-2 and TRBJ2-3; D may match TRBD1 or TRBD2 (5 bases each). Germline V gene sequence: CDR1 SGHTA, CDR2 FQGNSA. CDR3 length: 15 residues. Here the CDR3 reads CASSLTGTLKDTRYF. In nucleotides, the CDR3 is TGTGCCAGCAGCCTGACCGGGACCCTGAAAGATACGCGGTATTTT.

The chain combines TRBV28 with TRBJ2-5; 7 nucleotides agree with TRBD1. Germline lookup yields CDR1 MDHEN and CDR2 SYDVKM. The junction had 10 bases not matched to a gene; V was cut back by 1 base and J by 5 bases. This CDR3 has 16 amino acids. The CDR3 loop is CASSLFGRGIGETQYF. CDR3 DNA sequence: TGTGCCAGCAGTTTATTTGGCAGGGGGATAGGGGAGACCCAGTACTTC.

This clonotype was detected a few times. The junction does not match germline at one end; this may be a read error. This chain uses TRBV7-9 with TRBJ2-7, with 9 bases lining up with TRBD1. This CDR3 region has 16 residues. CDR1 and CDR2 (germline): SEHNR, FQNEAQ (reference sequence). This CDR3 reads CASGFRDRDVVDEQYF. CDR3 coding DNA: TGTGCCAGCGGCTTTAGGGACAGGGACGTAGTCGACGAGCAGTACTTC. Complete variable domain (other parts from reference TRBV7-9 and TRBJ2-7): DTGVSQNPRHKITKRGQNVTFRCDPISEHNRLYWYRQTLGQGPEFLTYFQNEAQLEKSRLLSDRFSAERPKGSFSTLEIQRTEQGDSAMYLCASGFRDRDVVDEQYFGPGTRLTVT.

This clonotype showed up many times. The chain has TRBV6-5 and TRBJ2-5; tentative D call: TRBD1 (5 bases). Trimming left V 0 bases short and J 0 bases short, with 8 bases between. Looked up from germline, CDR1 is MNHEY and CDR2 is SVGAGI. CDR3 length: 15 amino acids. This CDR3 reads CASSYSAGNQETQYF. CDR3 DNA sequence: TGTGCCAGCAGTTACTCCGCAGGGAACCAAGAGACCCAGTACTTC.

This chain uses TRBV2 with TRBJ2-1, with 10 positions matching TRBD2. The CDR3 is 17 residues long. V gave up 6 bases and J gave up 2 bases; unmatched junction bases: 10. The germline gives CDR1 SNHLY, CDR2 FYNNEI. This CDR3 reads CASSPYRTSGAYNEQFF. The DNA for the CDR3 is TGTGCCAGCAGCCCCTACCGAACTAGCGGGGCCTACAATGAGCAGTTCTTC.

The chain couples TRBV9 to TRBJ1-2, with D uncertain. Germline V gene lookup returns CDR1 SGDLS and CDR2 YYNGEE. With 3 bases removed from V and 2 bases from J, the gap between germline ends came to 14 bases. The CDR3 has 15 amino acids. Written as DNA, the CDR3 is TGTGCCAGCAGCGGATCTACAGCGGCGAACTATGGCTACACCTTC. This sequence encodes CASSGSTAANYGYTF.

This clonotype was counted ten times or more. This chain uses TRBV3-1 with TRBJ1-4, with a weak D call TRBD1 (6 bases). CDR3 length equals 14 residues. The germline V gene has CDR1 LGHDT and CDR2 YNNKEL (reference sequence). V gave up 3 bases and J gave up 4 bases, with 9 bases separating them. In nucleotides, the CDR3 is TGTGCCAGCAGCCACACAGGGAGTAATGAAAAACTGTTTTTT. It yields the protein CASSHTGSNEKLFF.

J is TRBJ1-5 and V is TRBV4-2; 9 bases are a match to TRBD1. CDR1 LGHNA and CDR2 YNFKEQ come from the germline V gene. The CDR3 has 16 amino acids. V lost 0 bases to trimming and J lost 5 bases; unmatched junction nucleotides: 5. The CDR3 sequence is CASSQEFGQGYQPQHF. In DNA form, the CDR3 reads TGTGCCAGCAGCCAAGAATTTGGACAGGGGTATCAGCCCCAGCATTTT.

Remarks on this clonotype: One base away lies a much larger clone, so this may be a sequencing read error. The V call is TRBV20-1, the J call TRBJ2-3; D ambiguous. Germline CDR1 and CDR2: DFQATT and SNEGSKA (reference sequence). There are 17 residues in the CDR3. CDR3 sequence reads: CSARDPRALQSTDTQDF. The CDR3 region has the DNA TGCAGTGCTAGAGATCCACGTGCGTTACAGAGCACAGATACGCAGGATTTT.

The V and J genes are TRBV20-1 and TRBJ1-6; 7 bases are shared with TRBD1. This CDR3 spans 16 amino acids. Germline trimming cut 0 bases from V and 6 bases from J; bases unmatched to any gene: 8. Looked up from germline, CDR1 is DFQATT and CDR2 is SNEGSKA (reference sequence). CDR3 amino acids: CSARDPAQGGNSPLHF. The CDR3 DNA is TGCAGTGCTAGAGACCCGGCCCAGGGGGGTAATTCACCCCTCCACTTT.

This clonotype was seen only a few times. The chain combines TRBV6-1 with TRBJ2-3, with D unresolved. Trimming removed 3 bases at V and 14 bases at J, with 3 bases between. The V gene's germline CDR1 is MNHNS and CDR2 SASEGT. The CDR3 totals 8 residues. The CDR3 DNA reads as TGTGCCAGCAGTGAGGGGTATTTT. It translates to CASSEGYF.

This clonotype was detected a few times. The rearrangement joins TRBV29-1 to TRBJ1-1; 8 bases are a match to TRBD1. V shed 6 bases, J shed 6 bases, and the junction held 12 bases outside the gene matches. This CDR3 has 14 amino acids. Germline loops: CDR1 SQVTM, CDR2 ANQGSEA. The CDR3 loop reads CSVPPGTGESEAFF. CDR3 nucleotide sequence: TGCAGCGTCCCACCAGGGACAGGAGAATCTGAAGCTTTCTTT.

This clonotype was seen ten or more times. For the CDR3, the DNA is TGTGCCAGCAGCCGTAGTGCTTCAGTAGCGGGGAAACAAGAGACCCAGTACTTC. It is translated as CASSRSASVAGKQETQYF. V gene TRBV3-1 combines with J gene TRBJ2-5, with 8 bases fitting TRBD2. This CDR3 region has 18 residues. V dropped 4 bases and J dropped 2; count of bases not matched to a gene: 15. CDR1 and CDR2 (germline): LGHDT, YNNKEL (reference sequence).

To note about this clonotype: A much larger clone differs by one base, so this may be a read error. The chain couples TRBV2 to TRBJ1-4; D unresolved. Per the germline V gene, CDR1 is SNHLY and CDR2 is FYNNEI. The CDR3 contains 15 residues. The CDR3 reads CASGEREATNEKLFF. In DNA, the CDR3 is TGTGCCAGCGGTGAAAGGGAGGCAACTAATGAAAAACTGTTTTTT. Drawing the rest from reference TRBV2 and TRBJ1-4, the complete variable domain is EPEVTQTPSHQVTQMGQEVILRCVPISNHLYFYWYRQILGQKVEFLVSFYNNEISEKSEIFDDQFSVERPDGSNFTLKIRSTKLEDSAMYFCASGEREATNEKLFFGSGTQLSVL.

This clonotype was recorded at least ten times. The genes are TRBV6-6 and TRBJ2-1; D remains unclear. The CDR3 covers 14 residues. CDR1 is MNHNY, CDR2 SVGAGI, per germline (reference sequence). The V end lost 5 bases, the J end lost 10 bases, and 18 bases lay between the germline ends. CDR3 region: CASSTHPGGAEQFF. CDR3 DNA: TGTGCCAGCAGTACCCACCCAGGTGGCGCAGAGCAGTTCTTC.